This T cell receptor beta chain was captured in a study of CD8 T cells in Susac syndrome. Study-wide results and caveats: Only a relatively small number of individuals were included in the TCR sequencing and HLA analysis.

The authors sequenced TCR beta from blood CD8+ and CD4+ T cells. TEMRA cells were FACS-enriched, and CD8+ and CD4+ T cells were isolated negatively. As for this clonotype: Its specificity is not known.

Reverse transcription of roughly 0.45 to 1 ug RNA was carried out with random hexamers. Amplification of TCR beta CDR3 spanned 54 Vbeta and 13 Jbeta via immunoSEQ multiplex PCR. From the immunoSEQ multiplex PCR reads, TCRdb called clonotypes with MiXCR, one entry per CDR3 protein. The repertoire includes around 190,000 distinct CDR3 sequences, 95% of them detected once, and less than 0.2% sits in the top ten. This sequence originates from a human donor with multiple sclerosis. The specimen was CD8+ T cells from PBMCs.

CDR3 region: CASRGDRTNEKLFF. Here the CDR3 DNA reads TGCGCCAGCCGCGGGGACAGGACTAATGAAAAACTGTTTTTT. The V and J genes are TRBV5-1 and TRBJ1-4; 8 nucleotides line up with TRBD1. Germline V lookup: CDR1 SGHRS, CDR2 YFSETQ. The ends lost 7 bases at V and 2 bases at J; junction bases unmatched: 4. This CDR3 is built from 14 residues.